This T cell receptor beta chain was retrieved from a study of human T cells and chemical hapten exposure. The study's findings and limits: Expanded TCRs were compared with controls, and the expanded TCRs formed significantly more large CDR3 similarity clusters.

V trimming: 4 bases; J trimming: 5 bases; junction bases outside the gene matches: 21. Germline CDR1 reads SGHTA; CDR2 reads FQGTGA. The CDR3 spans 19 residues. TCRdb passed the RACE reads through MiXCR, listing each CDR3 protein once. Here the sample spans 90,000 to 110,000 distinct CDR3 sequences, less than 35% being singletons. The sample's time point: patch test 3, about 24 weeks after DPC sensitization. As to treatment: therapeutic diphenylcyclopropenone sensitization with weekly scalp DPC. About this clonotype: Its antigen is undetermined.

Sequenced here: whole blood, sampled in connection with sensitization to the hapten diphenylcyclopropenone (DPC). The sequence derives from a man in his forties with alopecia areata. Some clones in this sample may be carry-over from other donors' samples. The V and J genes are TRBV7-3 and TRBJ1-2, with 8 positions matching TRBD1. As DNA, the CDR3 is TGTGCCAGCAGCTCCTGGGGATGGGGCAGGGGGCAGCTATGGTATGGCTACACCTTC. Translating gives CASSSWGWGRGQLWYGYTF.